This entry lists 17 T cell receptor beta chains sequenced from one sample in a study of Ad26.COV2.S vaccination and SARS-CoV-2 variants. As for treatment: some 20 received Ad26.COV2.S at low or high dose, single or two shots; about 5 received placebo; per-sample allocation not given. After the first vaccine or placebo injection, samples were drawn on day 63. Profiling relied on immunoSEQ multiplex PCR, and the TCRdb table lists in-frame clones only, not all of them. The sample shows roughly 420,000 clones, 85% to 90% of them seen only once. The specimen was peripheral blood, collected in a trial of Ad26.COV2.S vaccine versus placebo. Every receptor here comes from a person aged 18-65 years who received the Ad26.COV2.S COVID-19 vaccine or a placebo.

The genes are TRBV9 and TRBJ2-3; D remains ambiguous. Germline CDR1 SGDLS, CDR2 YYNGEE. The CDR3 is made up of 13 amino acids. The germline V and J ends were trimmed by 7 bases and 7 bases, with 16 bases remaining between them. This CDR3 is CASAPPAFHTQYF. Written as DNA, the CDR3 is TGTGCCAGCGCTCCGCCAGCTTTCCATACGCAGTATTTT.

The chain recombines TRBV2 with TRBJ2-4, with 9 bases that match TRBD1. Germline trimming cut 5 bases from V and 1 base from J; bases unmatched to any gene: 18. Germline V gene lookup returns CDR1 SNHLY and CDR2 FYNNEI. This CDR3 comprises 20 residues. The CDR3 reads CASSPPRTGEPFGAKNIQYF. For the CDR3, the DNA is TGTGCCAGCAGTCCGCCCCGGACAGGGGAACCTTTTGGGGCCAAAAACATTCAGTACTTC.

The genes are TRBV5-5 and TRBJ1-3, with no clear D. Germline values: CDR1 SGHKS, CDR2 YYEKEE (reference sequence). The CDR3 extends over 14 amino acids. Trimming took 4 bases from V and 0 from J, leaving 8 bases between them. The CDR3 protein is CASSPAISGNTIYF. In DNA form, the CDR3 reads TGTGCCAGCAGCCCCGCGATCTCTGGAAACACCATATATTTT.

V usage is TRBV23-1 and J usage is TRBJ2-2; 9 nucleotides line up with TRBD2. TRBV23-1 is known as an ORF, though its function is uncertain. With V trimmed by 0 bases and J by 6 bases, 5 bases remained unmatched. The CDR3 runs 16 residues. Here the CDR3 reads CASSQSQRGVAGELFF. CDR3 sequence (DNA): TGCGCCAGCAGTCAATCCCAGCGGGGGGTTGCCGGGGAGCTGTTTTTT.

The J gene is TRBJ1-1, the V gene TRBV28; D is uncertain. The CDR3 totals 15 residues. V dropped 5 bases and J dropped 4 bases, with 17 bases sitting between them. Germline values: CDR1 MDHEN, CDR2 SYDVKM. The CDR3: CASSPPWMGSTEAFF. Here the CDR3 DNA reads TGTGCCAGCAGTCCCCCTTGGATGGGGAGCACTGAAGCTTTCTTT.

This clone has just one count. J is TRBJ1-1 and V is TRBV19, with D unresolved. There are 14 residues in the CDR3. CDR1 is LNHDA, CDR2 SQIVND, per germline (reference sequence). Trimming cost V 0 bases and J 1 base, with 6 bases left between them. The CDR3 nucleotides read TGTGCCAGTAGTATAGAAAACAAGAACACTGAAGCTTTCTTT. Amino acid sequence: CASSIENKNTEAFF.

This chain links TRBV29-1 with TRBJ1-1; 7 nucleotides align to TRBD1. J gave up 1 base and V 4 bases, and 12 bases lay outside the gene matches. The CDR3 has 16 amino acids. Germline V CDR1 and CDR2: SQVTM, ANQGSEA. CDR3 region: CSVVERTGVPNTEAFF. DNA for the CDR3: TGCAGCGTTGTGGAAAGGACAGGAGTACCGAACACTGAAGCTTTCTTT.

V is TRBV18 and J is TRBJ1-2; D not certain. The CDR3 extends over 14 amino acids. V was shortened by 3 bases and J by 8 bases, with 16 bases between the two germline ends. Per the germline V gene, CDR1 is KGHSH and CDR2 is LQKENI. CDR3 loop: CASSPQSRTEGYTF. The CDR3 DNA sequence: TGTGCCAGCTCACCTCAATCCAGGACTGAAGGCTACACCTTC.

The chain is built from TRBV6-5 and TRBJ2-7; D is perhaps TRBD2 (6 bases). Germline V lookup: CDR1 MNHEY, CDR2 SVGAGI. The V gene lost 5 bases and the J gene lost 3 bases, with 14 bases spanning the gap. The CDR3 totals 14 residues. DNA of the CDR3: TGTGCCAGCAGTCGCGGGATCCCCCTCTACGAGCAGTACTTC. It codes for CASSRGIPLYEQYF.

J is TRBJ1-6 and V is TRBV5-6; the D is unclear. Trimming took off 6 bases at V and 8 bases at J, with 15 bases between the two ends. This CDR3 has 14 amino acids. CDR1 is SGHDT and CDR2 is YYEEEE in the germline V gene. The CDR3 DNA sequence: TGTGCCAGCACCACTTTAACTGAGCATTCACCCCTCCACTTT. Translating gives CASTTLTEHSPLHF.

The table lists this clone with a few counts. At the DNA level, this CDR3 is encoded by other sequences in the same sample as well. This chain links TRBV27 with TRBJ2-7; D is undetermined. CDR1 and CDR2 from the germline V gene are MNHEY and SMNVEV (reference sequence). The CDR3 is 11 amino acids. Trimming cost V 4 bases and J 0 bases, with 1 base left between them. As DNA, the CDR3 is TGTGCCAGCAGTTCCTCCTACGAGCAGTACTTC. Translating it yields CASSSSYEQYF.

This chain connects TRBV4-1 to TRBJ1-4; D is ambiguous. Germline V lookup: CDR1 MGHRA, CDR2 YSYEKL. Trimming left V 2 bases short and J 4 bases short, with 8 bases between. The CDR3 spans 14 residues. The CDR3 region is CASSQITDNEKLFF. The CDR3 DNA reads as TGCGCCAGCAGCCAAATAACAGATAATGAAAAACTGTTTTTT.

V gene TRBV19 combines with J gene TRBJ2-1, with 10 bases matching TRBD1. In germline, CDR1 is LNHDA, CDR2 SQIVND (reference sequence). The ends lost 9 bases at V and 6 bases at J; junction bases unmatched: 5. The CDR3 covers 13 residues. As DNA, the CDR3 is TGTGCCAGCCGGGACAGGGGCACCAATGAGCAGTTCTTC. It is translated as CASRDRGTNEQFF.

The gene calls are TRBV19 and TRBJ1-2, with 9 bases identical to TRBD1. This CDR3 contains 14 residues. The V gene's germline CDR1 is LNHDA and CDR2 SQIVND (reference sequence). Losses at the gene ends were 6 bases for V and 3 bases for J; bases not matched to a gene: 5. In DNA, the CDR3 is TGTGCCAGTAGAGAACAGGGGGCGTACTATGGCTACACCTTC. As protein: CASREQGAYYGYTF.

The chain combines TRBV28 with TRBJ2-1; D is unclear. V lost 6 bases and J lost 8, with 14 bases in between. CDR1 is MDHEN and CDR2 is SYDVKM in the germline V gene. This CDR3 is built from 13 residues. CDR3 DNA sequence: TGTGCCAGCAGACTACCCTACCTAGATGAGCAGTTCTTC. Its protein is CASRLPYLDEQFF.

The gene calls are TRBV7-2 and TRBJ1-6; perhaps TRBD1 as D (5 bases). The CDR3 loop spans 15 amino acids. The germline V gene encodes CDR1 SGHTA and CDR2 FQGNSA. Trimming pared 4 bases from V and 2 bases from J, leaving 9 bases between. The CDR3 nucleotides are TGTGCCAGCAGCTCCCAGGGCGCCTATAATTCACCCCTCCACTTT. It translates to CASSSQGAYNSPLHF. The full variable domain, its missing parts supplied by reference TRBV7-2 and TRBJ1-6, is GAGVSQSPSNKVTEKGKDVELRCDPISGHTALYWYRQSLGQGLEFLIYFQGNSAPDKSGLPSDRFSAERTGGSVSTLTIQRTQQEDSAVYLCASSSQGAYNSPLHFGNGTRLTVT.

The chain carries TRBV4-2 and TRBJ2-1; D might be TRBD2 (6 bases). CDR1 and CDR2 from the germline V gene are LGHNA and YNFKEQ. The CDR3 has 13 residues. Between the trimmed V and J ends, which lost 4 bases and 8 bases, there was a span of 12 bases. DNA of the CDR3: TGTGCCAGCAGCCCCGGGGGTGGGGATGAGCAGTTCTTC. As protein: CASSPGGGDEQFF.